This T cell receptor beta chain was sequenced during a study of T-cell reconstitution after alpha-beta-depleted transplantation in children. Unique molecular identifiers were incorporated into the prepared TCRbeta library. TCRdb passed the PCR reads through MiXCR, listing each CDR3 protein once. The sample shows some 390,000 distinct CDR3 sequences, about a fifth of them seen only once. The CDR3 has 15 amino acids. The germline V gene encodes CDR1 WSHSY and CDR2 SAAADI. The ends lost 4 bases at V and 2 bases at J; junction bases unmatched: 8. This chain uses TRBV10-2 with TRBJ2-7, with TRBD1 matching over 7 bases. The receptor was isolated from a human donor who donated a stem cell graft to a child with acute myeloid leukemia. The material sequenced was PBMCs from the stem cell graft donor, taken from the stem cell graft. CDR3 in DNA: TGCGCCAGCAGTGGTGTAGGACAGGCCGCCTACGAGCAGTACTTC. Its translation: CASSGVGQAAYEQYF.